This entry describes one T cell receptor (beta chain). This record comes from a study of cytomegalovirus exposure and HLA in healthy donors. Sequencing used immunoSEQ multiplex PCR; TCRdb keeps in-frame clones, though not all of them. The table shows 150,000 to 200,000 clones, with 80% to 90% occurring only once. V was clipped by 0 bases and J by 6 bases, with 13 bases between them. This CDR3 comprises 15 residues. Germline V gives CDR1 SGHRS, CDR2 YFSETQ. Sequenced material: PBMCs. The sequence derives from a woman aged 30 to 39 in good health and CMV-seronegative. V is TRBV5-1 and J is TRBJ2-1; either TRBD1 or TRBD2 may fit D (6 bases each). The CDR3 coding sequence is TGCGCCAGCAGCTTGGAGATAGGGGGGCTCAATGAGCAGTTCTTC. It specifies CASSLEIGGLNEQFF.